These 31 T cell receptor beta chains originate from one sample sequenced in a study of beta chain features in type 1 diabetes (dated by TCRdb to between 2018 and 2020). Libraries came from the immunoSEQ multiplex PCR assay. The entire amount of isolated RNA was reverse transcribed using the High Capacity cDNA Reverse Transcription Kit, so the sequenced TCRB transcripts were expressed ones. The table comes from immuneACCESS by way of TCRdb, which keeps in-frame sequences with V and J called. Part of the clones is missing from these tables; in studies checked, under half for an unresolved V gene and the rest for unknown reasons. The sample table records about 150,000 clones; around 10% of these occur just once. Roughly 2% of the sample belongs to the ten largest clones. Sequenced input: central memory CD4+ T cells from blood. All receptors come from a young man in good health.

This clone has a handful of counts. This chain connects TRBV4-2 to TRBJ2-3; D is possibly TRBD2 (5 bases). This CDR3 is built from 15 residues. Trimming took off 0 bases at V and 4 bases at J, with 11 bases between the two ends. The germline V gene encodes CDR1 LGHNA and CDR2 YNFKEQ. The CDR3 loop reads CASSQDLAAADTQYF. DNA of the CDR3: TGTGCCAGCAGCCAAGACCTAGCTGCGGCAGATACGCAGTATTTT.

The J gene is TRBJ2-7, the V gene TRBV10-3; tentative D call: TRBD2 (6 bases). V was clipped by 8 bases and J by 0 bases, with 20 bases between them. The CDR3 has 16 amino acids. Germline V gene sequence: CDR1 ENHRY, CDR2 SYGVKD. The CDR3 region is CAISPKGTSSSYEQYF. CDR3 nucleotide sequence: TGTGCCATCTCCCCGAAGGGGACTTCTAGCTCCTACGAGCAGTACTTC.

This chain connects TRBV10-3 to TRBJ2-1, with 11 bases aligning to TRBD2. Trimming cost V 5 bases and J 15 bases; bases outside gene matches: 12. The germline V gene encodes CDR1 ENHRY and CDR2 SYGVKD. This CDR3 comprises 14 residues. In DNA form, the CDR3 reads TGTGCCATCAGTTCCGGGACTAGCGGCCATGAGGCGTTCTTC. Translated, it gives CAISSGTSGHEAFF.

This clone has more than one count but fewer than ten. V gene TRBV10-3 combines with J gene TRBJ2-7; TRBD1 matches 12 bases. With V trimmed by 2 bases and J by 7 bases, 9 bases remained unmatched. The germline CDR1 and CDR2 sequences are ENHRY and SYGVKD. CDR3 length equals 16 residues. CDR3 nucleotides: TGTGCCATCAGTGAGAACGTGGGACAGGGGGCCAAGGAGCAGTACTTC. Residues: CAISENVGQGAKEQYF.

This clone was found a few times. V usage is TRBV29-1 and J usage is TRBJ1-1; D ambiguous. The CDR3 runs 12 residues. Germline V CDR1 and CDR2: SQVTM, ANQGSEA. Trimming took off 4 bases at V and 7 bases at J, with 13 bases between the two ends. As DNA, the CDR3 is TGCAGCGTTGTGCCAGGTAGGGATGAAGCTTTCTTT. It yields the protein CSVVPGRDEAFF.

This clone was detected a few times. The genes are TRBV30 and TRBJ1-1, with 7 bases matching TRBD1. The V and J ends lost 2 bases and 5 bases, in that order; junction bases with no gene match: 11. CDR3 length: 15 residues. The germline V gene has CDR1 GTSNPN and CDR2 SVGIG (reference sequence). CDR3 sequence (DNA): TGTGCCTGGAGTCGCAGGGGGGGAATGGGGACTGAAGCTTTCTTT. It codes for CAWSRRGGMGTEAFF.

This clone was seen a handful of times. CDR3 sequence (DNA): TGCGCCAGCAGCCGCACCGGGACAGGGCTTCAAGAGACCCAGTACTTC. This sequence encodes CASSRTGTGLQETQYF. The chain joins TRBV5-1 to TRBJ2-5, with 9 bases aligning to TRBD1. The V gene end was trimmed by 4 bases and the J gene end by 2 bases; junction bases not matched to a gene: 9. This CDR3 spans 16 amino acids. The germline gives CDR1 SGHRS, CDR2 YFSETQ.

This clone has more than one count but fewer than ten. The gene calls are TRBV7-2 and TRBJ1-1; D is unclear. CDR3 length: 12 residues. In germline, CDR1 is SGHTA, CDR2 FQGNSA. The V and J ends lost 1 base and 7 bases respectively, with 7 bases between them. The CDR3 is CASSLGAVEAFF. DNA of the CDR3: TGTGCCAGCAGCTTAGGGGCGGTTGAAGCTTTCTTT.

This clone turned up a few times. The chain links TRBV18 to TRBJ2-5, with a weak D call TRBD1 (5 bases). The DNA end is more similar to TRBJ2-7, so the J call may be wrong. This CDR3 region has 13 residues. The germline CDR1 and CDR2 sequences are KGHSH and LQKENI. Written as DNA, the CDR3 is TGTGCCAGCTCACCTGGGGCAGGCTACGAGCAGTACTTC. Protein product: CASSPGAGYEQYF.

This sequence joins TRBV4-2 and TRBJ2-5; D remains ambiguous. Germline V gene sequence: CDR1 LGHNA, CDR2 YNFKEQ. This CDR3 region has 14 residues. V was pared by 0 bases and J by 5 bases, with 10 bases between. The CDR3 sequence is CASSQEVHGETQYF. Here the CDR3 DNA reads TGTGCCAGCAGCCAAGAGGTCCACGGGGAGACCCAGTACTTC.

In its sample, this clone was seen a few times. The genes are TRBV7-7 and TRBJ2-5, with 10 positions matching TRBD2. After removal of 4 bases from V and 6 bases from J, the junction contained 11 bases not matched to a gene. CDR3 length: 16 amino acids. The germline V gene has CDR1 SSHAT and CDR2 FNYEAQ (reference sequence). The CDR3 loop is CASSSAPSGRVKTQYF. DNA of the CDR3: TGTGCCAGCAGCTCGGCTCCTAGCGGGAGAGTAAAGACCCAGTACTTC.

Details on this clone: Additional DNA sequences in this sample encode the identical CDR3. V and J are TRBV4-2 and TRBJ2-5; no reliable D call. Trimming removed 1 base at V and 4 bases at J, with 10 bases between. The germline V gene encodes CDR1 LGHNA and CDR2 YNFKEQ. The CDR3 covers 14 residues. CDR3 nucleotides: TGTGCCAGCAGCCAAGGGTCAGCGAGAGAGACCCAGTACTTC. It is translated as CASSQGSARETQYF.

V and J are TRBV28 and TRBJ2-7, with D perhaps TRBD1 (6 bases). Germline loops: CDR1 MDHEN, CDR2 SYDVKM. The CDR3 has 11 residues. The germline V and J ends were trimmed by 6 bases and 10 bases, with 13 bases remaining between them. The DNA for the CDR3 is TGTGCCAGCAGCCGGGACACTTTCCAGTACTTC. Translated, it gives CASSRDTFQYF.

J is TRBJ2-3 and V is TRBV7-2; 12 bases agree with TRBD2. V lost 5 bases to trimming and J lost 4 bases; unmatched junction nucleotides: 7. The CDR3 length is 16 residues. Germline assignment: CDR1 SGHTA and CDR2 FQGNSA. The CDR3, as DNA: TGTGCCAGCAGCGCGGGACTAGCGGGCGTCGCAGATACGCAGTATTTT. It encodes CASSAGLAGVADTQYF.

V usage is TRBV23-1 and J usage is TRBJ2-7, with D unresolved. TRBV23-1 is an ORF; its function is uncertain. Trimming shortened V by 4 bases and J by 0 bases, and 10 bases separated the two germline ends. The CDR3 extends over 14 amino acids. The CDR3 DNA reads TGCGCCAGCAGTCCCGGTATCATCTCCTACGAGCAGTACTTC. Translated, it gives CASSPGIISYEQYF.

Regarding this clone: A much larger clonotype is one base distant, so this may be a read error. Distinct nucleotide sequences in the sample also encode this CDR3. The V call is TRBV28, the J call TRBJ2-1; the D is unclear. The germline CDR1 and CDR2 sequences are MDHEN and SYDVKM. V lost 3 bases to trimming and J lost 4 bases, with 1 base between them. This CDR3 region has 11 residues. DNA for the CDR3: TGTGCCAGCAGTTTTTACAATGAGCAGTTCTTC. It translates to CASSFYNEQFF.

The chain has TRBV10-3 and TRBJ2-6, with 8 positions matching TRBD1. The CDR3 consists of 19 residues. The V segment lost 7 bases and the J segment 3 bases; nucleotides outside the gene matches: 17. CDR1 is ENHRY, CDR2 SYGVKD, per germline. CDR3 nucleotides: TGTGCCATCACTCGACAATCCGGGACAGGTCTAGGTGGGGCCAACGTCCTGACTTTC. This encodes CAITRQSGTGLGGANVLTF.

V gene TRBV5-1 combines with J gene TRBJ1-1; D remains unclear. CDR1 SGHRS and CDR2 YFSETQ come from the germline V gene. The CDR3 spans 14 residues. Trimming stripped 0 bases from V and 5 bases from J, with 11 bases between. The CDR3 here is CASSLDPVGTEAFF. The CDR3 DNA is TGCGCCAGCAGCTTGGACCCGGTGGGAACTGAAGCTTTCTTT.

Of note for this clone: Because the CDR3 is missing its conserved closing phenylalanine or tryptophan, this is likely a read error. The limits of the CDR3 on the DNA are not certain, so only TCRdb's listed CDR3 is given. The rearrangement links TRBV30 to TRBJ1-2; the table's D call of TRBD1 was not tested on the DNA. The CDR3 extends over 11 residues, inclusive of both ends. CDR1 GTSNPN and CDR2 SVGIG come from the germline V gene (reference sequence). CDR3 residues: CAWSKAGQGVS.

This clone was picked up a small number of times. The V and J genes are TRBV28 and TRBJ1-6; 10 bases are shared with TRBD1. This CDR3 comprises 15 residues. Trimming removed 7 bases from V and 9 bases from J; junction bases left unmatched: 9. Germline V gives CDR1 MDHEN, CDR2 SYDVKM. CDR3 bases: TGTGCCAGCAATCAACGACAGGGGGCGAGTTCACCCCTCCACTTT. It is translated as CASNQRQGASSPLHF.

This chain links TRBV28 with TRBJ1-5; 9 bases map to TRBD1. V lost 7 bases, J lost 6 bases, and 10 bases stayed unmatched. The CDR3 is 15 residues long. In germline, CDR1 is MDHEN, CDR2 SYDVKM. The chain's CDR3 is CASTTRTGDSQPQHF. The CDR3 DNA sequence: TGTGCCAGCACGACACGGACAGGGGATTCTCAGCCCCAGCATTTT.

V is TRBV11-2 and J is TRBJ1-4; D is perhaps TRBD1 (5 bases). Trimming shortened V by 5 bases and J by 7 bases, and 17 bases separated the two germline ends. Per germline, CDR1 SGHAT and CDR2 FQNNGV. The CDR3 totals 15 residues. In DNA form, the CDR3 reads TGTGCCAGCAGCCGGTTCCGGGACCGCATTGAAAAACTGTTTTTT. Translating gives CASSRFRDRIEKLFF.

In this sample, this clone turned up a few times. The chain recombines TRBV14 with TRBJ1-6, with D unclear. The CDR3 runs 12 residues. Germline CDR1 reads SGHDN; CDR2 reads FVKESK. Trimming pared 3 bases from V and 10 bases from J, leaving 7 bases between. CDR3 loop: CASSHNSSPLHF. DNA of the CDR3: TGTGCCAGCAGCCATAATAGCTCACCCCTCCACTTT.

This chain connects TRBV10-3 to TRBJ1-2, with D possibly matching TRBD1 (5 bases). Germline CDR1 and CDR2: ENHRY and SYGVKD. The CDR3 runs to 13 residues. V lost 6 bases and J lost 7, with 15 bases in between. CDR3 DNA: TGTGCCATCAGGCCCGGGACCCCCGGTGGCTACACCTTC. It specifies CAIRPGTPGGYTF.

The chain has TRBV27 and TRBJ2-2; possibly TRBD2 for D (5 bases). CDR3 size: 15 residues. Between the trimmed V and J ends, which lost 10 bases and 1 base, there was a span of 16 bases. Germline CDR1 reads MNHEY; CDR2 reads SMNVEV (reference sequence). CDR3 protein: CATGSRGRNTGELFF. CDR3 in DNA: TGTGCCACCGGGTCCCGAGGGAGGAACACCGGGGAGCTGTTTTTT.

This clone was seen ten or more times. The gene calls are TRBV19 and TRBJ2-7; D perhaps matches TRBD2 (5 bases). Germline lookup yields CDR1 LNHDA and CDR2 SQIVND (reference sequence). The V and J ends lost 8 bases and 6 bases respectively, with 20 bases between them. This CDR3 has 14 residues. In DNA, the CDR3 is TGTGCCAGTCGTACTACGACCGGGATCGCCGAGCAGTACTTC. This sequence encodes CASRTTTGIAEQYF.

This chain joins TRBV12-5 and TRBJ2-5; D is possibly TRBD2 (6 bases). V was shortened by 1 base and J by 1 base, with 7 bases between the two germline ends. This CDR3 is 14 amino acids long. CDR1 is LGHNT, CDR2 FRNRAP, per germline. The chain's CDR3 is CASGLGTTQETQYF. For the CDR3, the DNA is TGTGCTAGTGGTTTGGGGACTACCCAAGAGACCCAGTACTTC.

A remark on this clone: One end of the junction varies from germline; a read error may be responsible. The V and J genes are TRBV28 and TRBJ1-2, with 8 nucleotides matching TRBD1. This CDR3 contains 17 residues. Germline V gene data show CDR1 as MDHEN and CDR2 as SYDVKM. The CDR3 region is CASSIWTGKGGLNGYTF. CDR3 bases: TGTGCCAGCAGTATATGGACAGGGAAGGGTGGGTTGAATGGCTACACCTTC.

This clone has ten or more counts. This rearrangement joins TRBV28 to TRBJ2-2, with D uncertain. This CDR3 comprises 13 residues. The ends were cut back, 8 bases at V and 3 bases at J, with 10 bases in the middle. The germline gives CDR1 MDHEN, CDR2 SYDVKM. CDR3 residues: CASVRSYTGELFF. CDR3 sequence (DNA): TGTGCCAGCGTTAGGAGTTACACCGGGGAGCTGTTTTTT.

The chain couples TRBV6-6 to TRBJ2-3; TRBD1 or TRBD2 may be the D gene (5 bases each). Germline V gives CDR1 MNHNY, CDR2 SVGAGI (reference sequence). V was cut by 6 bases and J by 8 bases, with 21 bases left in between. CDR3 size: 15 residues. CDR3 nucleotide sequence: TGTGCCAGCAGCCCCGAACGTCTCCTCGGGGCTACGCAGTATTTT. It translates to CASSPERLLGATQYF.

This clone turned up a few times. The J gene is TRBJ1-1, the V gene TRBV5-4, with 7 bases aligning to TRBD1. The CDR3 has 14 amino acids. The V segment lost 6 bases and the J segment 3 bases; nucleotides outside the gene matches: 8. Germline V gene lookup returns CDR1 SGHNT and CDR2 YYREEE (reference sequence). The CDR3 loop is CASNQQGRHTEAFF. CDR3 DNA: TGTGCCAGCAACCAACAGGGGCGGCACACTGAAGCTTTCTTT.